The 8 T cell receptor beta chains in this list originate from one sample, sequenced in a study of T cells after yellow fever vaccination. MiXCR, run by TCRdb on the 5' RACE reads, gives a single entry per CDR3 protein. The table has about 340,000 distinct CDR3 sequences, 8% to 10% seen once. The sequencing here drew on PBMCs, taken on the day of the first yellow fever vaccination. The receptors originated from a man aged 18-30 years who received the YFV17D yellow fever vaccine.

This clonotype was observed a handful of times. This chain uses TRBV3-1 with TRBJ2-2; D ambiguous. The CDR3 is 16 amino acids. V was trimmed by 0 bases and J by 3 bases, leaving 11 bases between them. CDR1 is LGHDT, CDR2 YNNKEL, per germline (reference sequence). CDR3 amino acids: CASSQEVWGYTGELFF. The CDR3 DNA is TGTGCCAGCAGCCAAGAGGTCTGGGGTTACACCGGGGAGCTGTTTTTT.

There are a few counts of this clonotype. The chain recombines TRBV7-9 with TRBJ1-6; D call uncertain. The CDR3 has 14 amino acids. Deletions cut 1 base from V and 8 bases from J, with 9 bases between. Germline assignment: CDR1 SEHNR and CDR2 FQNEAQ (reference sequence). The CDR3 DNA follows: TGTGCCAGCAGCTTAGGGGTAGTGGATTCACCCCTCCACTTT. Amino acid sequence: CASSLGVVDSPLHF.

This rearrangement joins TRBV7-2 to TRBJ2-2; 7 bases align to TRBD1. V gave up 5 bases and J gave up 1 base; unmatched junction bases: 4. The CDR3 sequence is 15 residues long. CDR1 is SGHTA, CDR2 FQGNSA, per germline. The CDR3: CASSPHRGNTGELFF. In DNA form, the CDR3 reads TGTGCCAGCAGCCCACACAGGGGGAACACCGGGGAGCTGTTTTTT.

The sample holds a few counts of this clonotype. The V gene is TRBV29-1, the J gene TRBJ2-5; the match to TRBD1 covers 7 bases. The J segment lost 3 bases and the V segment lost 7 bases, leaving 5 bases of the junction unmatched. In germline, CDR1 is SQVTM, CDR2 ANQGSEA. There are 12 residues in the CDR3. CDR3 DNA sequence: TGCAGCGCCGGGACAGCTAAAGAGACCCAGTACTTC. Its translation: CSAGTAKETQYF.

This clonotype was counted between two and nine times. In DNA form, the CDR3 reads TGCAGTGCTGCGATGGGTGGGGGACACTCCTACAATGAGCAGTTCTTC. Residues: CSAAMGGGHSYNEQFF. The chain employs TRBV20-1 and TRBJ2-1; TRBD1 is a possible D gene (6 bases). This CDR3 comprises 16 residues. Trimming took 5 bases from V and 0 from J, leaving 17 bases between them. Germline assignment: CDR1 DFQATT and CDR2 SNEGSKA (reference sequence).

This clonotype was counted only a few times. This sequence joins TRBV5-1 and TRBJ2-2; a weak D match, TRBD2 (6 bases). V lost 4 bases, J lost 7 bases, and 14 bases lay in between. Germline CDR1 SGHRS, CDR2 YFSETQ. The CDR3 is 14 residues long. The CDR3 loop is CASSGVREVGELFF. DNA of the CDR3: TGCGCCAGCAGCGGGGTCAGGGAGGTCGGGGAGCTGTTTTTT.

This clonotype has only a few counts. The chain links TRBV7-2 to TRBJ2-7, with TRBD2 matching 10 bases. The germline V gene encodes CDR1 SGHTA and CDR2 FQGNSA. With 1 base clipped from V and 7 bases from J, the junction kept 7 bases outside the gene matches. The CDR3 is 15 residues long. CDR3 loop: CASSLDIAGGREQYF. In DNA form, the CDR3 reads TGTGCCAGCAGCTTAGATATAGCGGGGGGAAGGGAGCAGTACTTC.

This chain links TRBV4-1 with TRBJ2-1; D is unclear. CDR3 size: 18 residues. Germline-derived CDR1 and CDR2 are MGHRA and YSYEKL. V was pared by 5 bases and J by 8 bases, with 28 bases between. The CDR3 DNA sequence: TGCGCCAGCAGCGACGGAGCAAGGGTGGGGTTTAGGATCTATGAGCAGTTCTTC. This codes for CASSDGARVGFRIYEQFF.